The 5 T cell receptor beta chains below come from one sample, sequenced in a study of ipilimumab plus nivolumab after autologous stem cell transplantation. The method was immunoSEQ multiplex PCR; TCRdb's version includes in-frame clones alone and lacks a portion of them. The sample consists of 20,000 to 30,000 clones, about 86% of them appearing once. Source: PBMCs, taken in a trial of ipilimumab plus nivolumab as post-transplant consolidation. The receptor set was obtained from a male donor with diffuse large B-cell lymphoma.

The V gene is TRBV11-2, the J gene TRBJ2-3; D perhaps matches TRBD1 (6 bases). This CDR3 has 15 amino acids. V was pared by 4 bases and J by 5 bases, with 16 bases between. Germline CDR1 is SGHAT and CDR2 is FQNNGV. The CDR3 DNA reads TGTGCCAGCAGCTCCAAGGACGGGACACAAGATACGCAGTATTTT. Encoded protein: CASSSKDGTQDTQYF.

The chain couples TRBV7-2 to TRBJ1-2, with a tentative D call TRBD1 (5 bases). CDR1 and CDR2 from the germline V gene are SGHTA and FQGNSA. The V end lost 6 bases, the J end lost 7 bases, and 15 bases lay between the germline ends. There are 13 residues in the CDR3. The CDR3 DNA follows: TGTGCCAGCAGTCTCCCTAAGAGGGGTGGCTACACCTTC. Protein: CASSLPKRGGYTF.

J is TRBJ1-2 and V is TRBV2, with a possible D match to TRBD1 (5 bases). This CDR3 is 13 amino acids long. Germline-derived CDR1 and CDR2 are SNHLY and FYNNEI. Trimming removed 8 bases at V and 8 bases at J, with 18 bases between. The CDR3 is CASSQDTNVGYTF. The CDR3 DNA sequence: TGTGCCAGCTCCCAGGACACGAATGTGGGCTACACCTTC.

The chain recombines TRBV6-1 with TRBJ1-4; a possible D gene is TRBD1 (5 bases). The CDR3 is 16 residues long. The V gene's germline CDR1 is MNHNS and CDR2 SASEGT. With 1 base removed from V and 2 bases from J, the gap between germline ends came to 11 bases. CDR3: CASSEVPGRTNEKLFF. DNA for the CDR3: TGTGCCAGCAGTGAAGTTCCAGGGAGGACTAATGAAAAACTGTTTTTT.

The J gene is TRBJ2-2, the V gene TRBV2; D call uncertain. The CDR3 is made up of 13 amino acids. The germline V gene has CDR1 SNHLY and CDR2 FYNNEI. Trimming stripped 3 bases from V and 4 bases from J, with 6 bases between. This CDR3 reads CASSDLVTGELFF. Here the CDR3 DNA reads TGTGCCAGCAGTGATCTGGTCACCGGGGAGCTGTTTTTT. Variable domain in full (rest from reference TRBV2 and TRBJ2-2): EPEVTQTPSHQVTQMGQEVILRCVPISNHLYFYWYRQILGQKVEFLVSFYNNEISEKSEIFDDQFSVERPDGSNFTLKIRSTKLEDSAMYFCASSDLVTGELFFGEGSRLTVL.